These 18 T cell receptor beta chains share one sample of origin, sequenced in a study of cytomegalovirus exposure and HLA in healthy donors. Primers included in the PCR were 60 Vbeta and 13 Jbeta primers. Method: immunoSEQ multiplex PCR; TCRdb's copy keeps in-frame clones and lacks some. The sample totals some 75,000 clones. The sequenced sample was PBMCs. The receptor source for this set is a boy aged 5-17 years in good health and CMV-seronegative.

The CDR3 is CSVEVGLQVDGYTF. The DNA of the CDR3 is TGCAGCGTTGAGGTGGGGCTACAGGTCGATGGCTACACCTTC. This chain uses TRBV29-1 with TRBJ1-2, with D maybe TRBD1 (5 bases). Germline V gene data show CDR1 as SQVTM and CDR2 as ANQGSEA. This CDR3 contains 14 residues. Trimming removed 3 bases at V and 6 bases at J, with 17 bases between.

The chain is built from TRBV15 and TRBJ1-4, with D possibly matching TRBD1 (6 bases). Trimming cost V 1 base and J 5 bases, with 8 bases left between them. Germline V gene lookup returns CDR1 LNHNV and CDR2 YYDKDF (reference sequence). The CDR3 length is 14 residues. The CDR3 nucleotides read TGTGCCACCAGCAGAGGGACAGAGAATGAAAAACTGTTTTTT. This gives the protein CATSRGTENEKLFF.

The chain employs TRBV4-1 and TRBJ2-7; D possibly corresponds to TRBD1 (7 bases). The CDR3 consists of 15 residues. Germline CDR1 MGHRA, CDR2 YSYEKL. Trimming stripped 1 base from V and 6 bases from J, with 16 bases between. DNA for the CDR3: TGCGCCAGCAGCCAAGGGAGGGGGACAGCCGGCGAGCAGTACTTC. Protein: CASSQGRGTAGEQYF.

The DNA for the CDR3 is TGTGCCAGCAGCTTAGAAGTAGGACTTTCCTACAATGAGCAGTTCTTC. It specifies CASSLEVGLSYNEQFF. This chain links TRBV7-2 with TRBJ2-1, with D perhaps TRBD2 (5 bases). The germline V and J ends were trimmed by 1 base and 1 base, with 11 bases remaining between them. Germline V gene lookup returns CDR1 SGHTA and CDR2 FQGNSA. The CDR3 is 16 residues long.

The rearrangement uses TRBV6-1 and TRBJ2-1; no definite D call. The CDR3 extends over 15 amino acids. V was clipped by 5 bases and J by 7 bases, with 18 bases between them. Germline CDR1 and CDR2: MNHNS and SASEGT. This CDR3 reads CASSPSTGLENEQFF. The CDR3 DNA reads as TGTGCCAGCAGTCCAAGCACGGGTTTGGAAAATGAGCAGTTCTTC.

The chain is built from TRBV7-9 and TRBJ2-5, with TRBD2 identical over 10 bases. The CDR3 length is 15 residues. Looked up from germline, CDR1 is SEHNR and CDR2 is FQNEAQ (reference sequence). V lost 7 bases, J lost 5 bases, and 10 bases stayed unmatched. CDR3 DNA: TGTGCCAGCACCCCTCTAGCGGGGGAGGTGGAGACCCAGTACTTC. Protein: CASTPLAGEVETQYF. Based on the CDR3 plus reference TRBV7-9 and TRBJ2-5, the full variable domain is DTGVSQNPRHKITKRGQNVTFRCDPISEHNRLYWYRQTLGQGPEFLTYFQNEAQLEKSRLLSDRFSAERPKGSFSTLEIQRTEQGDSAMYLCASTPLAGEVETQYFGPGTRLLVL.

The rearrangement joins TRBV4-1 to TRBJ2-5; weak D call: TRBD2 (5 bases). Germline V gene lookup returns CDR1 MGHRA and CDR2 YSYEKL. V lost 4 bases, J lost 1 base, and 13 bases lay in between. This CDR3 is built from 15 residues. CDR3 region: CASSPSAVIQETQYF. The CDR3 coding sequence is TGCGCCAGCAGCCCATCAGCGGTGATCCAAGAGACCCAGTACTTC.

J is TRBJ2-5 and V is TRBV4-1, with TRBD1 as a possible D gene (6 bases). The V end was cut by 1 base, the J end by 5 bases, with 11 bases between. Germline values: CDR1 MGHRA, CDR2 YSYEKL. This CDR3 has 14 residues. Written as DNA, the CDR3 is TGCGCCAGCAGCCAAGCGCCAGGGGTGGAGACCCAGTACTTC. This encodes CASSQAPGVETQYF.

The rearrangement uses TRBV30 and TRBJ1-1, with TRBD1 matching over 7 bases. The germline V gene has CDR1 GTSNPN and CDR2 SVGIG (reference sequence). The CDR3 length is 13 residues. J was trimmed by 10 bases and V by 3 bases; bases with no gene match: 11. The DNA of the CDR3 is TGTGCCTGGAGAGACGGACAGGCGCGCTCAGCTTTCTTT. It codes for CAWRDGQARSAFF.

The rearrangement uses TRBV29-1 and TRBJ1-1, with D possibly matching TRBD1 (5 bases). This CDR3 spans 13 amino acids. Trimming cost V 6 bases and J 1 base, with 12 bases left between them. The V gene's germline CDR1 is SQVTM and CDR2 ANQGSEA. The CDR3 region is CSVGRRGNTEAFF. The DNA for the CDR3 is TGCAGCGTAGGAAGGAGGGGGAACACTGAAGCTTTCTTT.

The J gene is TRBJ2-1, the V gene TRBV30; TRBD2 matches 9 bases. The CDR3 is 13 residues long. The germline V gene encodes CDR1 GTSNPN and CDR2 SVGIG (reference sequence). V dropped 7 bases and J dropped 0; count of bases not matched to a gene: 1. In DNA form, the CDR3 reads TGTGCCTCGACTAGCGGCTCCTACAATGAGCAGTTCTTC. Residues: CASTSGSYNEQFF. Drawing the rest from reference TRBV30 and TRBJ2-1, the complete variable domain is SQTIHQWPATLVQPVGSPLSLECTVEGTSNPNLYWYRQAAGRGLQLLFYSVGIGQISSEVPQNLSASRPQDRQFILSSKKLLLSDSGFYLCASTSGSYNEQFFGPGTRLTVL.

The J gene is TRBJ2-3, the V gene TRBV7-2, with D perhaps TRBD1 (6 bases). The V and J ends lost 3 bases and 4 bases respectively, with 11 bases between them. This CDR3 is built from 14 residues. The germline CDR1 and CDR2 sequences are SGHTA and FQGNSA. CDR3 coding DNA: TGTGCCAGCAGCTTCTGGGGGCCGCCAGATACGCAGTATTTT. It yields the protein CASSFWGPPDTQYF.

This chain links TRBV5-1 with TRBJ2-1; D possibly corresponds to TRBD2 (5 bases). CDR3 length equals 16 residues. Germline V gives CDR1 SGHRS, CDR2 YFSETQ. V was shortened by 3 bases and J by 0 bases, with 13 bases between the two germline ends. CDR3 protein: CASSYAGISSYNEQFF. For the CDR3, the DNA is TGCGCCAGCAGCTACGCGGGCATCAGCTCCTACAATGAGCAGTTCTTC.

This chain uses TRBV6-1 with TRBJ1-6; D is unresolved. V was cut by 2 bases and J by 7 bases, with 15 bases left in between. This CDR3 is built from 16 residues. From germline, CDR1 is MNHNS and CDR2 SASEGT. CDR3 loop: CASSEPVTSGNSPLHF. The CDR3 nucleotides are TGTGCCAGCAGTGAACCCGTCACATCGGGGAATTCACCCCTCCACTTT.

CDR3: CAISESGGDLSTDTQYF. The CDR3 DNA is TGTGCCATCAGTGAGTCCGGGGGGGACCTTAGCACAGATACGCAGTATTTT. The chain couples TRBV10-3 to TRBJ2-3; TRBD2 aligns across 8 bases. Germline V CDR1 and CDR2: ENHRY, SYGVKD. The CDR3 covers 17 residues. The junction had 5 bases not matched to a gene; V was cut back by 0 bases and J by 0 bases.

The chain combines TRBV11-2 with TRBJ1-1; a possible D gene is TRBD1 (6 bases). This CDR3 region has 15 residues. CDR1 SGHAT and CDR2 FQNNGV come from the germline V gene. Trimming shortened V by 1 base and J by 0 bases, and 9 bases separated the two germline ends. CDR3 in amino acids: CASSLAGQVNTEAFF. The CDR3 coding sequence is TGTGCCAGCAGCTTAGCGGGACAAGTGAACACTGAAGCTTTCTTT.

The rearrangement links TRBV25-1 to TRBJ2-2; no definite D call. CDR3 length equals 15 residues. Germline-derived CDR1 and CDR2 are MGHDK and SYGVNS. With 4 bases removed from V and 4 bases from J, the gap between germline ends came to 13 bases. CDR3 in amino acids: CASSGGIESTGELFF. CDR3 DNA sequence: TGTGCCAGCAGTGGAGGAATTGAGAGCACCGGGGAGCTGTTTTTT.

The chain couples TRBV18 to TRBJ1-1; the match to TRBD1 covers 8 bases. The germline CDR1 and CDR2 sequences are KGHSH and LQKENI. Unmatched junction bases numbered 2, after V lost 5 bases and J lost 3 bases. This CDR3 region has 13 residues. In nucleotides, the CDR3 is TGTGCCAGCTCAATACAGGGGGACACTGAAGCTTTCTTT. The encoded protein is CASSIQGDTEAFF.